This T cell receptor beta chain was captured in a study of T cell repertoires in cytomegalovirus infection. Turning to the study itself: An indication of both CMV infection and matching HLA type came from public TCR beta signatures. Study findings and constraints: Ex vivo responses were dominated by HLA-C-restricted CMV-specific TCR beta clonotypes. Frequencies of public TCR beta families were cumulated, and this identified carriers of CMV plus the relevant HLA.

At least ten counts were recorded for this clonotype. Its matching antigen is unknown. TCRdb itself ran the reads through MiXCR, one entry per CDR3 protein. The table shows around 440,000 distinct CDR3 sequences, with around 11% occurring only once. V lost 3 bases, J lost 4 bases, and 11 bases lay in between. The germline gives CDR1 KGHDR, CDR2 SFDVKD. The CDR3 is 15 residues long. The TCR was taken from a human donor in good health (CMV status not recorded). Some clones in this sample may be carry-over from other donors' samples. Specimen: PBMCs. This chain joins TRBV24-1 and TRBJ2-2; D perhaps matches TRBD1 (6 bases). The CDR3 DNA sequence: TGTGCCACCAGTGATGCTGACAGGACCACCGGGGAGCTGTTTTTT. Translating gives CATSDADRTTGELFF.